These T cell receptor beta chains were read from a single sample in a study of shared clonotypes between healthy human individuals. Produced via immunoSEQ multiplex PCR; TCRdb's table is partial and in-frame only. The table shows about 1.5 million clones, with around 98% occurring only once. The sequenced sample was naive CD4+ T cells sorted from blood. The receptor source for this set is a man aged 25 to 40 in good health. Each CDR3 is given with its conserved first and last residue. The D gene is left open where the match is weak.

TRBJ2-2 | TRBD1 | TRBV2 | CASSGQANTGELFF | TGTGCCAGCAGCGGACAGGCGAACACCGGGGAGCTGTTTTTT
TRBJ1-5 | - | TRBV20-1 | CSAGSQPQHF | TGCAGTGCGGGCTCTCAGCCCCAGCATTTT
TRBJ2-7 | TRBD1 | TRBV5-1 | CASSSTGGIPYEQYF | TGCGCCAGCAGCTCGACAGGGGGGATCCCCTACGAGCAGTACTTC
TRBJ1-2 | TRBD1 | TRBV5-1 | CASSLYGQGESYTF | TGCGCCAGCAGCTTGTACGGGCAGGGGGAGAGCTACACCTTC
TRBJ2-7 | - | TRBV11-2 | CASSLGQGTYYEQYF | TGTGCCAGCAGCTTGGGTCAGGGGACCTATTACGAGCAGTACTTC
TRBJ1-2 | - | TRBV5-1 | CASSLGGQGGGYTF | TGCGCCAGCAGCTTGGGGGGCCAGGGAGGAGGCTACACCTTC
TRBJ1-4 | TRBD1 | TRBV27 | CASSQTGNNEKLFF | TGTGCCAGCAGTCAGACAGGGAATAATGAAAAACTGTTTTTT
TRBJ2-5 | - | TRBV28 | CASSEQVWGRGETQYF | TGTGCCAGCAGTGAACAGGTCTGGGGGCGCGGGGAGACCCAGTACTTC
TRBJ2-5 | TRBD2 | TRBV4-2 | CASSPQQRTSGQETQYF | TGTGCCAGCAGCCCGCAACAAAGGACTAGCGGCCAAGAGACCCAGTACTTC
TRBJ2-7 | TRBD2 | TRBV5-6 | CASSRTSGSSYEQYF | TGTGCCAGCAGCCGGACTAGCGGGAGTTCCTACGAGCAGTACTTC
TRBJ2-2 | - | TRBV28 | CASSTLTGELFF | TGTGCCAGCAGTACCTTAACCGGGGAGCTGTTTTTT
TRBJ2-3 | - | TRBV19 | CASTPSGITDTQYF | TGTGCCAGTACCCCATCCGGAATCACAGATACGCAGTATTTT
TRBJ2-5 | - | TRBV28 | CASSLSNVRTQYF | TGTGCCAGCAGTTTATCGAATGTAAGGACCCAGTACTTC
TRBJ2-1 | - | TRBV4-3 | CASSQVTLLDQFF | TGCGCCAGCAGCCAAGTCACTCTGCTGGATCAGTTCTTC
TRBJ2-7 | - | TRBV15 | CATSRDTVSYEQYF | TGTGCCACCAGCAGAGATACAGTTTCCTACGAGCAGTACTTC
TRBJ1-1 | - | TRBV2 | CASSEYSLNTEAFF | TGTGCCAGCAGTGAATACAGCCTGAACACTGAAGCTTTCTTT
TRBJ2-5 | TRBD2 | TRBV2 | CASFGRGRETQYF | TGTGCCAGCTTTGGGCGGGGGAGGGAGACCCAGTACTTC